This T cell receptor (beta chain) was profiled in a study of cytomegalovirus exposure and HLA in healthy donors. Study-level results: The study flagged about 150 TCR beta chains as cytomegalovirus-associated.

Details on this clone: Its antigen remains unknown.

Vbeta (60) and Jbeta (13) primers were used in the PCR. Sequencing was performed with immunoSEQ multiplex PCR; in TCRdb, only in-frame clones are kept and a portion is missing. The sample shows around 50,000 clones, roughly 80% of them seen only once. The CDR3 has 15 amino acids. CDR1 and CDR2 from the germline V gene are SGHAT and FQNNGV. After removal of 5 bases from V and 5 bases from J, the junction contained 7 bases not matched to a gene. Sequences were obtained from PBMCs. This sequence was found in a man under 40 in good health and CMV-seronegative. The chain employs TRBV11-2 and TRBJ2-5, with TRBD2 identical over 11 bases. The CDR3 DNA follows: TGTGCCAGCAGCCCACTAGCGGGGGAAAGGGAGACCCAGTACTTC. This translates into CASSPLAGERETQYF.